The clone carrying this TCR beta chain was detected a few times. Generated by immunoSEQ multiplex PCR, the TCRdb table keeps only in-frame clones and is missing some. Of 55,000 or so clones detected, 80% to 90% appear once; the ten largest clones hold about 6.9%. The data derive from a study of blood T cell repertoires in COVID-19. From germline, CDR1 is MDHEN and CDR2 SYDVKM. This CDR3 is built from 18 residues. Trimming took 5 bases from V and 2 from J; bases not matched to a gene: 16. The sample comprised peripheral blood. The clonotype was recovered from a man in his fifties or sixties with active or convalescent COVID-19. The chain joins TRBV28 to TRBJ2-3, with 7 bases fitting TRBD2. The CDR3 spells CASSGQTGGISYTDTQYF. The CDR3 DNA sequence: TGTGCCAGCAGTGGGCAGACGGGGGGAATCTCGTACACAGATACGCAGTATTTT.